A selection of T cell receptor beta chains follows, all from one sample in a study of OX40 agonist ivuxolimab in advanced cancers. TCRdb's table, derived via immunoSEQ multiplex PCR, lists solely in-frame clones and lacks some. Here the sample spans more than 10,000 clones, around 90% being singletons. The material was CD4+ or CD8+ T cells sorted from blood, obtained in a trial of the OX40 agonist ivuxolimab. The receptors come from an adult with an advanced solid tumor such as melanoma, head and neck, liver or kidney cancer. Each CDR3 is given with its conserved first and last residue. The D gene is left open where the match is weak. Clone size is not always given. Where it is, it says once, few, many or a class for expanded clones.

d_gene,j_gene,abundance,v_gene,CDR3nt,CDR3aa
TRBD1,TRBJ1-1,.,TRBV25-1,TGTGCCAGCAGTGCCGAGACAGGGACTGAAGCTTTCTTT,CASSAETGTEAFF
TRBD2,TRBJ2-2,.,TRBV27,TGTGCCAGCAGTTTATCTAGGATGGTAGCGGGAGCCGGGGAGCTGTTTTTT,CASSLSRMVAGAGELFF
TRBD2,TRBJ2-2,once,TRBV9,TGTGCCAGCAGCGTAGATGACCTAGCGGAAAACACCGGGGAGCTGTTTTTT,CASSVDDLAENTGELFF
TRBD1,TRBJ2-7,.,TRBV5-5,TGTGCCAGCAGCGGGGCGACAGGGAACGAGCAGTACTTC,CASSGATGNEQYF
TRBD2,TRBJ2-7,once,TRBV18,TGTGCCAGCTCACCTAGCGGGAACTCCTACGAGCAGTACTTC,CASSPSGNSYEQYF
.,TRBJ2-7,once,TRBV7-6,TGTGCCAGCAGCCCGGGACGGGGAACCTACGAGCAGTACTTC,CASSPGRGTYEQYF
.,TRBJ1-1,once,TRBV19,TGTGCCAGTAGTATTATGCGCGCCCCTGTAGCTGAAGCTTTCTTT,CASSIMRAPVAEAFF
TRBD1,TRBJ2-7,.,TRBV7-3,TGTGCCAGCAGCTTTTCGGGACAGAATCCCTACGAGCAGTACTTC,CASSFSGQNPYEQYF
.,TRBJ2-7,.,TRBV2,TGTGCCAGCAGTGAATTTATACAGGACGAGCAGTACTTC,CASSEFIQDEQYF
TRBD2,TRBJ2-5,.,TRBV25-1,TGTGCCAGCAGTGAGAGCGGGGGAGCCCCAGGGACCCAGTACTTC,CASSESGGAPGTQYF
.,TRBJ2-3,.,TRBV5-6,TGTGCCAGCAGCTTGGCAGGGGCCACAGATACGCAGTATTTT,CASSLAGATDTQYF
TRBD2,TRBJ2-3,.,TRBV9,TGTGCCAGCAGCCCCCGGACTAGGAGCACAGATACGCAGTATTTT,CASSPRTRSTDTQYF
TRBD2,TRBJ2-3,.,TRBV7-2,TGTGCCAGCAGCTTAGTTCCGGGAGGGCCCCCAGATACGCAGTATTTT,CASSLVPGGPPDTQYF
.,TRBJ1-2,.,TRBV5-6,TGTGCCAGCAGCCGTAAACAGAGAATCTATGGCTACACCTTC,CASSRKQRIYGYTF
TRBD2,TRBJ2-5,once,TRBV4-2,TGTGCCAGCAGCCAAGATTCCCTAGCGGGTGCTTTGAGGGAGACCCAGTACTTC,CASSQDSLAGALRETQYF
.,TRBJ2-2,.,TRBV6-5,TGTGCCAGCACCCTTGACGCGAACACCGGGGAGCTGTTTTTT,CASTLDANTGELFF
.,TRBJ1-5,.,TRBV19,TGTGCCAGTACGGCAGTCAATCAGCCCCAGCATTTT,CASTAVNQPQHF
TRBD2,TRBJ2-1,.,TRBV10-3,TGTGCCATCAGTTCTTCCAGGGGAGCGGGAGTCACTGAGCAGTTCTTC,CAISSSRGAGVTEQFF
TRBD2,TRBJ2-1,.,TRBV6-5,TGTGCCAGCAGACATAGCGGGGTACACAATGAGCAGTTCTTC,CASRHSGVHNEQFF
.,TRBJ2-5,.,TRBV4-3,TGCGCCAGCAGCCAAGTCGCAGTACAAGAGACCCAGTACTTC,CASSQVAVQETQYF
.,TRBJ1-2,.,TRBV11-3,TGTGCCAGCAGCTTGCCCCCGGAGTCCCCCTATGGCTACACCTTC,CASSLPPESPYGYTF
TRBD1,TRBJ1-2,.,TRBV2,TGTGCCAGCAGTGAACAAGTATGGACAGGGAACTATGGCTACACCTTC,CASSEQVWTGNYGYTF
.,TRBJ1-1,.,TRBV27,TGTGCCAGCAGTACCCCCGTGGCAACTGAAGCTTTCTTT,CASSTPVATEAFF
TRBD1,TRBJ1-1,.,TRBV19,TGTGCCAGTCACCTTAGGGGAGGGGGCGGGACTGAAGCTTTCTTT,CASHLRGGGGTEAFF
.,TRBJ2-5,.,TRBV29-1,TGCAGCGCTGAGACGGCAGAGAAAGAGACCCAGTACTTC,CSAETAEKETQYF
TRBD1,TRBJ2-2,.,TRBV4-3,TGCGCCAGCAGCCCAAAGGGGGCAGGTAACACCGGGGAGCTGTTTTTT,CASSPKGAGNTGELFF
.,TRBJ2-7,.,TRBV5-1,TGCGCCAGCAGCTTGGTCCCCTTGCCATCCTCCTACGAGCAGTACTTC,CASSLVPLPSSYEQYF
TRBD2,TRBJ2-1,.,TRBV9,TGTGCCAGCAGCATTAGCGGGAGCCTCTACAATGAGCAGTTCTTC,CASSISGSLYNEQFF
.,TRBJ2-5,.,TRBV19,TGTGCCAGTAGTATAGACCGGCCAGAGACCCAGTACTTC,CASSIDRPETQYF
TRBD2,TRBJ2-2,few,TRBV27,TGTGCCAGCAGTCCGGGGACTAGCGGAAACACCGGGGAGCTGTTTTTT,CASSPGTSGNTGELFF
.,TRBJ2-1,.,TRBV5-1,TGCGCCAGCAGCTTCGTCGATGGGGGAAGGAATGAGCAGTTCTTC,CASSFVDGGRNEQFF
.,TRBJ2-5,.,TRBV2,TGTGCCAGCAACGTAGTCTCCTACGGGCAGTACTTC,CASNVVSYGQYF
.,TRBJ1-2,.,TRBV5-6,TGTGCCAGCAGCTTGGCCTGGGACAAAAGCTATGGCTACACCTTC,CASSLAWDKSYGYTF
TRBD1,TRBJ2-5,.,TRBV5-6,TGTGCCAGCAGTTTTGGGACAGCTCAAGAGACCCAGTACTTC,CASSFGTAQETQYF
TRBD1,TRBJ2-5,.,TRBV5-6,TGTGCCAGCAGCTTGGACTACGGGACAGGCCGTGAGACCCAGTACTTC,CASSLDYGTGRETQYF
.,TRBJ1-3,.,TRBV7-9,TGTGCCAGCAGCTCTCGTAAGGGGCGAGCGTCTGGAAACACCATATATTTT,CASSSRKGRASGNTIYF
TRBD2,TRBJ2-3,.,TRBV27,TGTGCCAGCAGTTTATACAGCGGGAGGTCTCTTATCACAGATACGCAGTATTTT,CASSLYSGRSLITDTQYF
.,TRBJ1-1,once,TRBV6-5,TGTGCCAGCAGTCAAGACGACCCAGAGGACACTGAAGCTTTCTTT,CASSQDDPEDTEAFF
.,TRBJ1-6,.,TRBV19,TGTGCCAGTAGTCAGGGAGGGAATTCACCCCTCCACTTT,CASSQGGNSPLHF
TRBD2,TRBJ2-1,.,TRBV7-3,TGTGCCAGCAGCCAGTACTCACTAGCGGGGGTATACAATGAGCAGTTCTTC,CASSQYSLAGVYNEQFF
TRBD2,TRBJ2-7,.,TRBV5-4,TGTGCCAGCAGCTCCGGGACTAGCGGGGTCAGCTCCTACGAGCAGTACTTC,CASSSGTSGVSSYEQYF